The T cell receptor (beta chain) under discussion was sequenced for a study of graft-versus-host responses after intestinal transplantation. The wider study: Tacrolimus and steroids were given for around 3 years to all recipients after anti-thymocyte globulin induction. Notes on the study in general: The presence of high graft-versus-host to host-versus-graft clonal ratios in allografts characterized patients with graft-donor T cell macrochimerism.

V gave up 10 bases and J gave up 5 bases; unmatched junction bases: 11. CDR1 is MNHEY, CDR2 SMNVEV, per germline (reference sequence). The CDR3 spans 14 residues. Method: immunoSEQ multiplex PCR; TCRdb's copy keeps in-frame clones and lacks some. The data contain about 89,000 clones, about nine tenths of them singletons. About this clone: As yet, its antigen is unknown.

This material consisted of unstimulated CD4+ T cells sorted from spleen or lymph node cells, taken before intestinal transplant. This sequence was found in a human donor who received an intestinal transplant. J is TRBJ1-2 and V is TRBV27; TRBD1 matches at 9 bases. CDR3 nucleotides: TGTGCCACTAAAAGGACAGGGGAGTTTTATGGCTACACCTTC. Translated, it gives CATKRTGEFYGYTF.